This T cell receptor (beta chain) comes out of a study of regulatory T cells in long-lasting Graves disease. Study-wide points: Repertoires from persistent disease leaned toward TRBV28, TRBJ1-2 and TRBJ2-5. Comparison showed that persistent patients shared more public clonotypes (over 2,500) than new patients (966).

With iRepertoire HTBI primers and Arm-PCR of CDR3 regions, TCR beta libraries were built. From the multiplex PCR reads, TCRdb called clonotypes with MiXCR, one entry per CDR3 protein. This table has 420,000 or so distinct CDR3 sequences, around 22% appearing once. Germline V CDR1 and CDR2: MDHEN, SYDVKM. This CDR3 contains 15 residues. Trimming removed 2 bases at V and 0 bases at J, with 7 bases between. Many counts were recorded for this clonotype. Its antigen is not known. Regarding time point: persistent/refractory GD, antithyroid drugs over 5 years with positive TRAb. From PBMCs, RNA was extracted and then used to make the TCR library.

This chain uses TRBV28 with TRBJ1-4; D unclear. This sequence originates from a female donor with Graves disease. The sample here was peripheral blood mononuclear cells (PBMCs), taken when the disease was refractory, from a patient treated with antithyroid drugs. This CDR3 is CASSLPGATNEKLFF. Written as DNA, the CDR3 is TGTGCCAGCAGTTTACCGGGAGCAACTAATGAAAAACTGTTTTTT.